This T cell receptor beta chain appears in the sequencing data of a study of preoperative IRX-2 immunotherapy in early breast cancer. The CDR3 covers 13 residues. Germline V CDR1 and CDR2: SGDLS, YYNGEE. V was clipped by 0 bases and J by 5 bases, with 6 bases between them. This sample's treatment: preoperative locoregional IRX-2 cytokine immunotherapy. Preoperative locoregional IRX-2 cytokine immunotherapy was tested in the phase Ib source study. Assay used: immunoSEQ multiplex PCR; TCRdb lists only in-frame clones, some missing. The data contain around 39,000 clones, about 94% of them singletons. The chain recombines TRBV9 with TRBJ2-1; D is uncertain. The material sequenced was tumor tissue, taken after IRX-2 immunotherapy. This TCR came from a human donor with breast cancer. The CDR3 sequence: CASSVAHDNEQFF. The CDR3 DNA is TGTGCCAGCAGCGTAGCCCACGACAATGAGCAGTTCTTC.